These 12 T cell receptor beta chains were all obtained from the same sample, sequenced in a study of blood T cell repertoires in COVID-19 (dated by TCRdb to between 2020 and 2021). The library relied on the immunoSEQ multiplex PCR assay. TCRdb stores this immuneACCESS table with in-frame sequences only. Part of the clones is absent; in the studies checked, under half of the shortfall reflects unresolved V genes, and no reason is known for the rest. The sample has 200,000 to 300,000 clones on record, about four fifths of them singletons. Approximately 3.8% of the sample comes from the top ten. The sequenced sample consisted of PBMCs or T cells enriched from blood (not recorded which). These receptors came from a woman between 35 and 50 years old who had been exposed to COVID-19.

V gene TRBV7-8 combines with J gene TRBJ2-2, with 7 nucleotides matching TRBD2. CDR1 is SGHVS, CDR2 FQNEAQ, per germline. The CDR3 runs to 15 residues. V gave up 5 bases and J gave up 2 bases; unmatched junction bases: 5. The CDR3 region has the DNA TGTGCCAGCAGCCCGAGCGGGGCCAACACCGGGGAGCTGTTTTTT. It encodes CASSPSGANTGELFF. The full variable domain, in which reference TRBV7-8 and TRBJ2-2 provide the parts outside the CDR3, is GAGVSQSPRYKVAKRGQDVALRCDPISGHVSLFWYQQALGQGPEFLTYFQNEAQLDKSGLPSDRFFAERPEGSVSTLKIQRTQQEDSAVYLCASSPSGANTGELFFGEGSRLTVL.

The V call is TRBV2, the J call TRBJ1-1; 8 bases map to TRBD1. CDR3 length: 13 residues. Germline V gives CDR1 SNHLY, CDR2 FYNNEI. After removal of 11 bases from V and 3 bases from J, the junction contained 8 bases not matched to a gene. The CDR3, as DNA: TGTGCCTTCCGGACAGGGAGGGACACTGAAGCTTTCTTT. The encoded protein is CAFRTGRDTEAFF.

J is TRBJ2-7 and V is TRBV13; 9 bases fit TRBD1. V was clipped by 5 bases and J by 5 bases; unmatched bases: 10. In germline, CDR1 is PRHDT, CDR2 FYEKMQ (reference sequence). The length of the CDR3 is 15 residues. The CDR3 spells CASSLPGTGSHEQYF. CDR3 bases: TGTGCCAGCAGCCTACCCGGGACAGGGAGCCACGAGCAGTACTTC.

The genes are TRBV3-1 (or the pseudogene TRBV3-2) and TRBJ1-6; TRBD1 is a possible D gene (6 bases). CDR3 length: 17 amino acids. Germline V gives CDR1 LGHDT, CDR2 YNNKEL (reference sequence). The V end was cut by 2 bases, the J end by 3 bases, with 14 bases between. The CDR3 sequence is CASSQPLDSYYNSPLHF. The DNA of the CDR3 is TGTGCCAGCAGCCAACCCCTGGACAGTTACTATAATTCACCCCTCCACTTT.

This chain uses TRBV2 with TRBJ2-1, with 9 bases identical to TRBD2. The J segment lost 7 bases and the V segment lost 6 bases, leaving 13 bases of the junction unmatched. Germline V CDR1 and CDR2: SNHLY, FYNNEI. The length of the CDR3 is 16 residues. The CDR3 region has the DNA TGTGCCAGCAGAACCACTCTAGCGGGGACGCAAAATGAGCAGTTCTTC. Translating it yields CASRTTLAGTQNEQFF.

J is TRBJ2-1 and V is TRBV11-2; 12 bases align to TRBD2. After removal of 4 bases from V and 9 bases from J, the junction contained 10 bases not matched to a gene. CDR3 size: 16 residues. CDR1 SGHAT and CDR2 FQNNGV come from the germline V gene. The CDR3 nucleotides read TGTGCCAGCAGCTCCCTTACTAGCGGGGGGTCAGCTGAGCAGTTCTTC. This encodes CASSSLTSGGSAEQFF.

V and J are TRBV7-9 and TRBJ1-2; 7 nucleotides match TRBD1. The V and J ends lost 1 base and 4 bases, in that order; junction bases with no gene match: 12. Germline CDR1 is SEHNR and CDR2 is FQNEAQ (reference sequence). This CDR3 is built from 17 residues. CDR3 sequence (DNA): TGTGCCAGCAGCTTAGGGGCAGGGGGGCCCCAAGTCTATGGCTACACCTTC. It specifies CASSLGAGGPQVYGYTF.

This chain links TRBV7-9 with TRBJ2-1; TRBD1 matches 9 bases. The CDR3 is made up of 14 amino acids. CDR1 and CDR2 from the germline V gene are SEHNR and FQNEAQ (reference sequence). J lost 10 bases, V lost 5 bases, and 9 bases had no gene match. The DNA for the CDR3 is TGTGCCAGCAGCCAAGCCGGGACAGGGTGGGAGCAGTTCTTC. This gives the protein CASSQAGTGWEQFF. The full variable domain, its missing parts supplied by reference TRBV7-9 and TRBJ2-1, is DTGVSQNPRHKITKRGQNVTFRCDPISEHNRLYWYRQTLGQGPEFLTYFQNEAQLEKSRLLSDRFSAERPKGSFSTLEIQRTEQGDSAMYLCASSQAGTGWEQFFGPGTRLTVL.

The rearrangement links TRBV30 to TRBJ1-5, with a possible D match to TRBD1 (6 bases). This CDR3 spans 13 amino acids. V lost 3 bases and J 4 bases, leaving 10 bases between the germline ends. Germline CDR1 is GTSNPN and CDR2 is SVGIG (reference sequence). The CDR3 here is CAWRGTGNQPQHF. The CDR3 nucleotides are TGTGCCTGGAGGGGAACAGGGAATCAGCCCCAGCATTTT.

This chain links TRBV6-5 with TRBJ1-4; weak D call: TRBD1 (5 bases). The V and J ends lost 6 bases and 5 bases respectively, with 13 bases between them. The CDR3 contains 14 residues. CDR1 is MNHEY and CDR2 is SVGAGI in the germline V gene. CDR3 in amino acids: CASSSDSSNEKLFF. CDR3 bases: TGTGCCAGCAGCAGCGACAGTTCGAATGAAAAACTGTTTTTT.

This clone was seen a handful of times. At the DNA level, this CDR3 is encoded by other sequences in the same sample as well. The chain joins TRBV9 to TRBJ2-3; a possible D gene is TRBD2 (5 bases). The V end lost 0 bases, the J end lost 0 bases, and 8 bases lay between the germline ends. CDR3 length: 15 amino acids. Germline V gene lookup returns CDR1 SGDLS and CDR2 YYNGEE. CDR3 sequence (DNA): TGTGCCAGCAGCGTAGAGGGAGCTAGCACAGATACGCAGTATTTT. Residues: CASSVEGASTDTQYF.

The V call is TRBV27, the J call TRBJ2-7, with 7 positions matching TRBD1. V lost 5 bases and J lost 2; bases outside the gene matches: 9. The CDR3 runs to 15 residues. CDR1 and CDR2 (germline): MNHEY, SMNVEV (reference sequence). As DNA, the CDR3 is TGTGCCAGCAGTCCTCGACAGGGCTTGACCTACGAGCAGTACTTC. This encodes CASSPRQGLTYEQYF.